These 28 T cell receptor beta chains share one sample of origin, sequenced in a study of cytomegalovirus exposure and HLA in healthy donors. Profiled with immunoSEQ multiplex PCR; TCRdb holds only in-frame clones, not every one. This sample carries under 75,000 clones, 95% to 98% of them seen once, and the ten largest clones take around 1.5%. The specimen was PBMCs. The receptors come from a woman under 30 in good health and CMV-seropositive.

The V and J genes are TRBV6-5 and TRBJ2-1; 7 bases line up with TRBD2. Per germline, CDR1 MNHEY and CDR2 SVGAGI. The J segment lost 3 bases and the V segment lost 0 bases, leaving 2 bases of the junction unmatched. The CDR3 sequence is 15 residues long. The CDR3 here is CASSYSAGSYNEQFF. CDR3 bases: TGTGCCAGCAGTTACTCAGCGGGAAGCTACAATGAGCAGTTCTTC.

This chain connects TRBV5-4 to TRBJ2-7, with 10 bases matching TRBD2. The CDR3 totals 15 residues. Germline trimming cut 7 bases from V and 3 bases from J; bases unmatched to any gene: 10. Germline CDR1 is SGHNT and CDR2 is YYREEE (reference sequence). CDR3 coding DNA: TGTGCCAGCTCCGGACTAGCGGTAGGAGTCTACGAGCAGTACTTC. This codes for CASSGLAVGVYEQYF.

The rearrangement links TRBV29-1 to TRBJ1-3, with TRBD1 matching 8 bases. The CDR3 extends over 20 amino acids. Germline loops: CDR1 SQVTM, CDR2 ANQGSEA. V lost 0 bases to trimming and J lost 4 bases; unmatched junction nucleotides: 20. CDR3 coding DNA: TGCAGCGTTGAAGATCTTGGGGACAGGAATGGTGAAAGCCCCGGAAACACCATATATTTT. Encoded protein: CSVEDLGDRNGESPGNTIYF.

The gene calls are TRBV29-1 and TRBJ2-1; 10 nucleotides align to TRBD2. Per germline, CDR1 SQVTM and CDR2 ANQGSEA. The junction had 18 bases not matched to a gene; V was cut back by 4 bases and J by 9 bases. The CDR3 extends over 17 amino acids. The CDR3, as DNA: TGCAGCGTTGGAGAGGGACCAGCGGGAGGGAGGGCGGGTGAGCAGTTCTTC. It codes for CSVGEGPAGGRAGEQFF.

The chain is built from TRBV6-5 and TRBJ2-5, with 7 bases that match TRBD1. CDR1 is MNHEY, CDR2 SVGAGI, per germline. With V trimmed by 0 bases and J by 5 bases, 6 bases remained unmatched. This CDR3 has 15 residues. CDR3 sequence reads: CASSYSGQTKETQYF. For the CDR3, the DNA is TGTGCCAGCAGTTACTCGGGACAGACAAAGGAGACCCAGTACTTC.

The CDR3 sequence: CASSVGQGYVGNTIYF. The CDR3 region has the DNA TGTGCCAGCAGCGTAGGACAGGGGTACGTGGGAAACACCATATATTTT. The rearrangement links TRBV9 to TRBJ1-3; 8 bases line up with TRBD1. Trimming cost V 0 bases and J 4 bases; bases outside gene matches: 6. In germline, CDR1 is SGDLS, CDR2 YYNGEE. The CDR3 sequence is 16 residues long.

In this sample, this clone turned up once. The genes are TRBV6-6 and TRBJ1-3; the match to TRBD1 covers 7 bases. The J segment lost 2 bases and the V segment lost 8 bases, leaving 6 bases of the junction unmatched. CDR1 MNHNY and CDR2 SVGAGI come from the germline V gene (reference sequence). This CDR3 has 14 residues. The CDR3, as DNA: TGTGCCAGCTGGACAGGCGTACCTGGAAACACCATATATTTT. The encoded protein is CASWTGVPGNTIYF.

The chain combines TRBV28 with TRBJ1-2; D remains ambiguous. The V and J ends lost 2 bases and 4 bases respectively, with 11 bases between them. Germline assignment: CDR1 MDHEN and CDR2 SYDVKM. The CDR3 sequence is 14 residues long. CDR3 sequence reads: CASSLPQKLYGYTF. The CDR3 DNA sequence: TGTGCCAGCAGTTTACCACAGAAACTCTATGGCTACACCTTC.

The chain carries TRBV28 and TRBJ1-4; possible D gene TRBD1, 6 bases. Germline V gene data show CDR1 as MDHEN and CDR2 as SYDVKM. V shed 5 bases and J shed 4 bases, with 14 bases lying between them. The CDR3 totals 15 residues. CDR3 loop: CASSARQAINEKLFF. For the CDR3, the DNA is TGTGCCAGCAGTGCCCGACAGGCCATTAATGAAAAACTGTTTTTT.

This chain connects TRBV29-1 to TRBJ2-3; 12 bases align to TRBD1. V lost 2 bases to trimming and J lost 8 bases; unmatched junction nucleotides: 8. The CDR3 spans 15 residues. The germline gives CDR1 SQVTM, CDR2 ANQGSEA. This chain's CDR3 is CSVEPRGTGGTTQYF. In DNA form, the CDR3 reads TGCAGCGTTGAACCTCGGGGGACAGGGGGCACTACGCAGTATTTT.

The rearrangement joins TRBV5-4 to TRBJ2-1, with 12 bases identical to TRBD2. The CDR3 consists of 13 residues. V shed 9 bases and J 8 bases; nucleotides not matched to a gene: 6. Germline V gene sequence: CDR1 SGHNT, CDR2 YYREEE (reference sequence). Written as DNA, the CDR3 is TGTGCCACTAGCGGGAGGGCCTGGGATGAGCAGTTCTTC. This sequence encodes CATSGRAWDEQFF.

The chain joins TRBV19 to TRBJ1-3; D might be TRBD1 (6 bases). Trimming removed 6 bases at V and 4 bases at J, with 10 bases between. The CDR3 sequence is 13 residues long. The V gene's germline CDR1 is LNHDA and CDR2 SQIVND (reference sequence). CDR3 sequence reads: CASRGDTGNTIYF. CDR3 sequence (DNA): TGTGCCAGTAGAGGGGACACCGGAAACACCATATATTTT.

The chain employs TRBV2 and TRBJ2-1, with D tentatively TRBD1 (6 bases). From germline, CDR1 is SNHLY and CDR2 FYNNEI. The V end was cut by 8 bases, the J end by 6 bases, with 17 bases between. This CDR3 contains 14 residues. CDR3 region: CASEGEGMGNEQFF. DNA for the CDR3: TGTGCCAGCGAGGGGGAAGGTATGGGCAATGAGCAGTTCTTC.

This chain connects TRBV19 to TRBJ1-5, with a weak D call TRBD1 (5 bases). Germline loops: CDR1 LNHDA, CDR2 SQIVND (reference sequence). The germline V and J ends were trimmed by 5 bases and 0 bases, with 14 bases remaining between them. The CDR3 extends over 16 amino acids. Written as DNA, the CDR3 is TGTGCCAGTAGTCGGGGGGACTCAGTTAGCAATCAGCCCCAGCATTTT. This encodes CASSRGDSVSNQPQHF.

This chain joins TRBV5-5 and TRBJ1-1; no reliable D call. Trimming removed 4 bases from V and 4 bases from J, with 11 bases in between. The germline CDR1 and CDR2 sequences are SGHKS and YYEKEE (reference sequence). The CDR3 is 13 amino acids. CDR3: CASSRSFGTEAFF. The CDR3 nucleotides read TGTGCCAGCAGCAGGAGTTTTGGCACTGAAGCTTTCTTT.

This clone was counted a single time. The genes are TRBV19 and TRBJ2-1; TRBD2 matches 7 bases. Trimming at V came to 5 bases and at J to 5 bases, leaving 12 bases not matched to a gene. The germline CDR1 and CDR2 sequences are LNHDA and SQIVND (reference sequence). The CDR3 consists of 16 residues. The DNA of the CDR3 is TGTGCCAGTAGTGGAGTGGGAGGGCTAGGTGACAATGAGCAGTTCTTC. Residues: CASSGVGGLGDNEQFF.

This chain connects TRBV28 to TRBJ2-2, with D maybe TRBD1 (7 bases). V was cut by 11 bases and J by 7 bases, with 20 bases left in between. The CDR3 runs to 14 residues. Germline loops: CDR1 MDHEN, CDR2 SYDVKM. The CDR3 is CASGQGGGSGELFF. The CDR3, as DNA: TGTGCCTCGGGGCAGGGGGGCGGTAGCGGGGAGCTGTTTTTT.

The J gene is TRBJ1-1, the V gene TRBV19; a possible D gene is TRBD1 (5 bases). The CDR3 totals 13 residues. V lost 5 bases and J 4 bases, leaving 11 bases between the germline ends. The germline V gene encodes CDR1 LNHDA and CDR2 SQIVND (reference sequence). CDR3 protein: CASSEGGGTEAFF. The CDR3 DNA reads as TGTGCCAGTAGTGAGGGCGGGGGCACTGAAGCTTTCTTT.

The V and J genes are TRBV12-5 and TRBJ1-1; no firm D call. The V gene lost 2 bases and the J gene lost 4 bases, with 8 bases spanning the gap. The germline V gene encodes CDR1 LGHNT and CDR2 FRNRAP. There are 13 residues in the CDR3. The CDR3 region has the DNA TGTGCTAGTGGTTTGTTGGGAGGCACTGAAGCTTTCTTT. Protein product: CASGLLGGTEAFF.

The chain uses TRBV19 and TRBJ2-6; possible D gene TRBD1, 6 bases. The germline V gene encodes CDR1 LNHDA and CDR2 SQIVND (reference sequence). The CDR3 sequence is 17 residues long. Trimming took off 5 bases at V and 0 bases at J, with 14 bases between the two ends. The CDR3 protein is CASSPRDRISGANVLTF. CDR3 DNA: TGTGCCAGTAGTCCCCGAGACAGGATCTCTGGGGCCAACGTCCTGACTTTC. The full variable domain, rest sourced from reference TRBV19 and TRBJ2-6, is DGGITQSPKYLFRKEGQNVTLSCEQNLNHDAMYWYRQDPGQGLRLIYYSQIVNDFQKGDIAEGYSVSREKKESFPLTVTSAQKNPTAFYLCASSPRDRISGANVLTFGAGSRLTVL.

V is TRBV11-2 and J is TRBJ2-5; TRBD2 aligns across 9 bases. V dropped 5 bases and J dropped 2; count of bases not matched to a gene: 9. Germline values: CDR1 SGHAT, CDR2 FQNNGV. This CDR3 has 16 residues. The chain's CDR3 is CASSGVGLAGQETQYF. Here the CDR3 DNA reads TGTGCCAGCAGCGGGGTGGGTCTAGCGGGGCAAGAGACCCAGTACTTC.

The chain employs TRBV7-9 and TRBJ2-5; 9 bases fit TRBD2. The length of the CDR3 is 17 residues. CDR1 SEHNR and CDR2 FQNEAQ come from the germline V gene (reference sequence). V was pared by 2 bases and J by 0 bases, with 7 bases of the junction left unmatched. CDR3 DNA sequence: TGTGCCAGCAGCTTATTAGGCGGGAGGGAGAACCAAGAGACCCAGTACTTC. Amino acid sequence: CASSLLGGRENQETQYF.

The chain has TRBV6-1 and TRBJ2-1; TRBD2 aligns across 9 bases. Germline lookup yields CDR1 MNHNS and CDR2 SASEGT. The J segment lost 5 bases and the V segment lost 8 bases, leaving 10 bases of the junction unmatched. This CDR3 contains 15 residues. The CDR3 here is CASSPGGRANNEQFF. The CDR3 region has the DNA TGTGCCAGCTCCCCCGGCGGGAGGGCCAACAATGAGCAGTTCTTC.

CDR3 nucleotide sequence: TGCGCCAGCAGCCAAGATCTGGGAGTATTCTCCTACAATGAGCAGTTCTTC. Translation: CASSQDLGVFSYNEQFF. The chain links TRBV4-1 to TRBJ2-1; a possible D gene is TRBD2 (5 bases). Germline V CDR1 and CDR2: MGHRA, YSYEKL. The CDR3 spans 17 residues. Trimming removed 0 bases at V and 0 bases at J, with 12 bases between.

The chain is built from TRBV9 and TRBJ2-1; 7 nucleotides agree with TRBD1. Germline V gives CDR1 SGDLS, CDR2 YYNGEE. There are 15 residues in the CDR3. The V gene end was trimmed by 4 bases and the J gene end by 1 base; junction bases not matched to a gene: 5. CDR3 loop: CASSTRQGSYNEQFF. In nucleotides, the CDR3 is TGTGCCAGCAGCACCCGACAGGGTTCCTACAATGAGCAGTTCTTC.

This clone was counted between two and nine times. For the CDR3, the DNA is TGTGCCAGCAGTGAACGGCCCAGGGGAGAGACCGGGGAGCTGTTTTTT. Translated: CASSERPRGETGELFF. This chain uses TRBV6-1 with TRBJ2-2; a possible D gene is TRBD1 (6 bases). V shed 2 bases and J shed 5 bases, with 15 bases lying between them. The CDR3 has 16 amino acids. Per the germline V gene, CDR1 is MNHNS and CDR2 is SASEGT.

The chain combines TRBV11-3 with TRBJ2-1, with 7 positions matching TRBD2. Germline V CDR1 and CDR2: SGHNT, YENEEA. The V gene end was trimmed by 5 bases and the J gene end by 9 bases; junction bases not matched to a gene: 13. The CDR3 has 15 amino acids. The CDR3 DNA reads TGTGCCAGCAGCGGCTCCGCGCGGGAGAAGGGTGAGCAGTTCTTC. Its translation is CASSGSAREKGEQFF.

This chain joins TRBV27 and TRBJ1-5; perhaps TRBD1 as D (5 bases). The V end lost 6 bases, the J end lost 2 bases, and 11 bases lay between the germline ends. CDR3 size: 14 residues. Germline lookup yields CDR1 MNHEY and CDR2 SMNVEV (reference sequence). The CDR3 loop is CASRPGHGNQPQHF. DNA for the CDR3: TGTGCCAGCAGGCCCGGACACGGCAATCAGCCCCAGCATTTT.